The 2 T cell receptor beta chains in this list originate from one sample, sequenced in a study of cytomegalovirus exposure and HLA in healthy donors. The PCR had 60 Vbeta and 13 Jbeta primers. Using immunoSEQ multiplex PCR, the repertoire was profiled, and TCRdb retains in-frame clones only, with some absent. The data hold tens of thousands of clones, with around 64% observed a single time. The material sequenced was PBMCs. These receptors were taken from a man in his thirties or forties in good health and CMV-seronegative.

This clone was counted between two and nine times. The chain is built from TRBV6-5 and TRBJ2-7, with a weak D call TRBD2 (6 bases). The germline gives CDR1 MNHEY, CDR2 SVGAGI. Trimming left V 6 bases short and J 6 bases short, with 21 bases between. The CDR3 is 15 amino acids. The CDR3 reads CASSPRVGGSSEQYF. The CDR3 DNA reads TGTGCCAGCAGCCCCAGAGTGGGGGGATCATCCGAGCAGTACTTC.

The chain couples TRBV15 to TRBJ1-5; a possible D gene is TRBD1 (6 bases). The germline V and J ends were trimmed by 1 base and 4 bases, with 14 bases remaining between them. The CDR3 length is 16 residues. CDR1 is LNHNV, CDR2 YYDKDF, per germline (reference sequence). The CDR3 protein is CATSRGGAGVNQPQHF. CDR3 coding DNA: TGTGCCACCAGCAGAGGTGGTGCAGGGGTAAATCAGCCCCAGCATTTT.